This TCR beta chain derives from a study of PD-L1 blockade in urothelial cancer. In the study overall: Researchers looked at the blood 3 weeks (second dose) and 6 weeks after treatment began.

Described time point: pretreatment peripheral blood. The V gene lost 1 base and the J gene lost 6 bases, with 10 bases spanning the gap. The CDR3 length is 13 residues. Germline CDR1 reads GTSNPN; CDR2 reads SVGIG (reference sequence). The table came from immunoSEQ multiplex PCR; TCRdb's copy has only in-frame clones and leaves some out. This table holds 35,000 to 45,000 clones, roughly 90% found once. The material was PBMCs, obtained around atezolizumab (anti-PD-L1) treatment. The chain has TRBV30 and TRBJ1-5, with D unclear. This TCR came from a donor at least 40 years old with urothelial cancer. CDR3 in amino acids: CAWSGAGSQPQHF. As DNA, the CDR3 is TGTGCCTGGAGTGGGGCAGGATCTCAGCCCCAGCATTTT.